This T cell receptor (beta chain) was profiled in a study of cytomegalovirus exposure and HLA in healthy donors (TCRdb year 2017). Broadly, across the study: In an earlier analysis of 550 to 750 of the donors, roughly 300 Gb of sequence data and 117 million unique TCR beta sequences from approximately 180 million T cells were reported. An early release covering some 640 HLA-typed donors comprised approximately 290 gigabases of sequencing data and tens of millions of unique TCR sequences. Among the roughly 400 genotyped donors, 81% belonged to the genetic ancestry cluster associated with self-reported Caucasian donors. The study aimed to test whether cataloging public T cell receptors could reveal signatures of past pathogen exposure. The study profiled the T cell repertoires of fewer than 850 subjects by immunosequencing and related them to cytomegalovirus serostatus. Along with the roughly 700-subject first cohort, a separate validation cohort of roughly 110 different subjects was used. High-throughput TCR immunosequencing, statistical association of individual TCRs with disease status, and machine learning were combined to predict cytomegalovirus infection status. A later analysis re-analyzed previously published TCR beta repertoires from 666 donors and added high-resolution HLA genotyping to study TCR occurrence patterns. Rather than using new phenotypic data, the later analysis identified candidate immune exposures from TCR beta sequences and from how often those sequences occurred across donors. In an earlier analysis of a few hundred of the donors, high-throughput TCR beta sequencing was used to judge whether each TCR beta V gene segment behaved as functional or pseudogenic. Donor age, sex, ethnicity and CMV serostatus were collected together with the repertoire data. In a later genetic analysis, genome-wide SNP genotypes for about 55% of the 666 donors were used, and that subset was treated as a discovery cohort. All discovery cohort repertoires had been generated using a single sequencing platform. Class I and class II HLA loci were covered by the typing at four-digit resolution. Typing coverage differed by locus: A, B, C, DRB1 and DQB1 were typed in roughly 620-630 donors, DQA1 in roughly 510, DPA1 in some 600, and DPB1 in just under 490. Four or five DR-DQ haplotypes were treated as single units for association and clustering because of strong linkage in the cohort. Across 300 to 400 genotyped donors of the cohort, an average of about 200,000 unique TCR beta nucleotide sequences per donor were sequenced, and approximately 17% of those sequences were non-productive.

The cohort consisted of 650 to 850 healthy bone marrow donors. Cohort members were all nominally healthy when sampled, although unrecorded immune exposures were likely present. The donor was CMV seronegative and was included in the group of a few hundred seronegative cohort members. Every donor gave a peripheral blood sample, and the peripheral blood mononuclear cells from that sample were used for TCR beta sequencing. The Qiagen DNeasy Blood Extraction Kit was used to extract genomic DNA from the blood cell samples. The CDR3 measures 13 amino acids from cysteine to phenylalanine. CDR1 GTSNPN and CDR2 SVGIG were looked up in the germline V gene (reference sequence). The receptor library was made with the immunoSEQ multiplex PCR assay. For the multiplex PCR, a mixture combining 60 forward primers for TCR Vbeta segments and 13 reverse primers for TCR Jbeta segments was used. The CDR3 region of rearranged TCR beta genes was amplified from genomic DNA with a multiplex PCR assay. Amplified TCR beta libraries were sequenced as 87-base-pair reads on the Illumina HiSeq System. The paper's data handling went like this. A later analysis counted 65 million to 90 million unique TCR beta chains across the 550 to 750 repertoires, and around 9.9 million of these chains were shared by at least two donors. Raw reads were error-corrected and collapsed into unique sequences with a nearest-neighbor algorithm that merged closely related sequences to remove PCR and sequencing errors. V, D and J gene segments were assigned by aligning CDR3 sequences to IMGT reference sequences. For a sequence to be retained, at least a six-nucleotide match to both a V gene segment and a J gene segment was required. A rearrangement counted as productive if the CDR3 had no stop codons and remained in frame with V and J, and every other rearrangement counted as non-productive. Following IMGT convention, CDR3 was defined as the stretch from the second conserved V-encoded cysteine to the conserved J-encoded phenylalanine. Sequences without an unambiguous match to a single V gene segment were excluded from the earlier analysis of about 630 of the donors. In an earlier analysis of 587 of the donors, V segments were called functional above 56.7% productive rearrangements and were called segregating when the between-donor standard deviation exceeded 5%. A statistical classification framework was built to diagnose cytomegalovirus status from the catalog of TCR beta chain sequences. In a later analysis, V and J genes were assigned by comparing TCR nucleotide sequences against IMGT/GENE-DB human TR gene sequences. A later analysis assigned CDR3 sequences and most-parsimonious VDJ recombination scenarios with the TCRdist pipeline. In a later analysis, each TCR beta chain was defined by its CDR3 amino acid sequence together with its V-gene family, and reads lacking a unique V-gene family were excluded. As a way to deal with suspected cross-contamination and a sequencing artifact, a later analysis dropped over 550 nucleotide sequences that were highly shared and had low generation probability. In a later analysis, a clonal expansion index was calculated for each public chain from normalized within-repertoire ranks of inferred template counts. In a later analysis, generation probabilities were computed using a VDJ recombination model fitted to out-of-frame rearrangements, and the results were checked against IGoR. In a later analysis, hypergeometric tests were used to score TCR-TCR, TCR-HLA and TCR-CMV co-occurrence, with a repertoire-size bias correction applied to TCR pairs. To estimate false discovery rates, a later analysis permuted the HLA or CMV assignments 20 times. In a later analysis, co-occurring TCRs were grouped using DBSCAN, and TCRdist sequence similarity was added for clustering within HLA-allele-positive subsets. Repertoires with fewer than 30,000 or more than 120,000 public chains, plus five repertoires with anomalous nucleotide sharing, were excluded from co-occurrence clustering. Imported from immuneACCESS, the table was reduced by TCRdb to in-frame sequences with V and J called. These copies leave out some clones; in studies compared against another copy, an unresolved V gene accounts for under half, and the cause of the remainder is not known. That table furnishes V, J and clone size, whereas the DNA furnished D and trimming. The sample includes roughly 160,000 clones, with around 75% observed a single time. The ten biggest clones cover less than 2.5% of the sample.

Broad study findings and their caveats: Assigning TCR associations to individual alleles was difficult when HLA alleles, especially DR and DQ, strongly co-occurred. HLA typing was unavailable for some donors at each locus, so association tests used only the typed subset. Presence/absence analyses assumed roughly uniform sequencing depth across donors, an assumption that may not hold. The classifier was reported to diagnose cytomegalovirus status with high specificity and sensitivity in both the original and validation cohorts. In the study, 164 TCR beta chains were listed as associated with cytomegalovirus. In a later analysis, about 17,000 TCR beta sequences were associated with specific HLA alleles at a false discovery rate of 0.05. In vitro tests confirmed that a few of the cytomegalovirus-associated TCR beta chains recognize cytomegalovirus antigens. A cluster of highly shared sequence variants was judged likely to represent a technical artifact of the sequencing pipeline. In a later genetic analysis, a missense DCLRE1C variant was associated with V-gene and J-gene trimming of TCR beta chains, and the association was replicated in an independent cohort. According to a later analysis, TCR association rates differed among HLA loci, with DRB1 alleles showing the most associated TCRs and HLA-C alleles showing the fewest. According to a later analysis, most CMV-associated TCR beta chains appeared to be HLA-restricted, and the HLA associations seemed to be driven largely by CMV exposure. Because counts were too low, 15 to 20 rarely observed V segments, including chromosome 9 orphons, were excluded from the earlier analysis of roughly 580 of the donors. It was suggested by the authors that the approach could potentially be generalized to other disease states and immunological phenotypes. Compared with equally common non-associated chains, HLA-associated TCR beta chains in a later analysis were more clonally expanded and had lower generation probabilities. In an earlier analysis of some 550 of the donors, most TCR beta V segments were observed in productive rearrangements about 90% or about 30% of the time, broadly matching IMGT annotations. Only TCR beta chains were sequenced in this cohort, and the absence of alpha or paired-chain data limited detectable features. Compared with the approximately 670-donor mean, donors in an Asian-associated ancestry cluster had fewer N-insertions in productive TCRs, according to a later genetic analysis. Immune exposure information for the cohort was limited to CMV serostatus. According to a later analysis, parvovirus B19, influenza, CMV and Epstein-Barr virus appeared linked to several top co-occurrence clusters. Linkage disequilibrium might explain the correlated functional status among segregating V segments, but an unknown experimental factor could not be ruled out. Across donors, most TCR sequences were observed very rarely, whereas some public TCRs were present in many individuals. Because the 87-base-pair reads could not distinguish some IMGT-functional V segments, including TRBV6-2 and TRBV6-3, those segments were excluded. A further reported finding was that TCR beta sequences accurately predicted the HLA-A and HLA-B alleles for most subjects in the first cohort.

Details on this clone: Its antigen is not yet known. Because the CDR3's place on the DNA is in doubt, the DNA is left out and the CDR3 is given as listed by TCRdb.

The TCR comes from a male donor in good health and CMV-seronegative. The sequencing input was PBMCs. The chain is assembled from TRBV30 and TRBJ1-5. This receptor has the CDR3 CAWSVLLWSDQHF.